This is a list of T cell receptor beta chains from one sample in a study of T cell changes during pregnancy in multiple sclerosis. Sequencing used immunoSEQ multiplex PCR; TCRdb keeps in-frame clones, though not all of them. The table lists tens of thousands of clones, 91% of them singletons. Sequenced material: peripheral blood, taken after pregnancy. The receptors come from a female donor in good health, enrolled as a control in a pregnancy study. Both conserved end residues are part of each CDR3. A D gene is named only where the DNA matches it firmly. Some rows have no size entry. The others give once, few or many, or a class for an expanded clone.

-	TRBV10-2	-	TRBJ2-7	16	TGCGCCAGCAGTGCGGTGAACACCCAGGCAACCTACGAGCAGTACTTC	CASSAVNTQATYEQYF
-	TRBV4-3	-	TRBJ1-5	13	TGCGCCAGCAGCCTCATACAGGGCTGGCCCCAGCATTTT	CASSLIQGWPQHF
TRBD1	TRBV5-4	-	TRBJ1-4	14	TGTGCCAGCAGTCTCGGGACAGGGCGAGAAAAACTGTTTTTT	CASSLGTGREKLFF
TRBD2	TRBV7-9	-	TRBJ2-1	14	TGTGCCAGCAGCTTGGGACTAGCGGGCGATGAGCAGTTCTTC	CASSLGLAGDEQFF
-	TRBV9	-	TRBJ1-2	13	TGTGCCAGCAGCCCTCCGGTCGGGAATGGCTACACCTTC	CASSPPVGNGYTF
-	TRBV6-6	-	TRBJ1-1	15	TGTGCCAGCAGTTACTCCGGAGGAATGAACACTGAAGCTTTCTTT	CASSYSGGMNTEAFF
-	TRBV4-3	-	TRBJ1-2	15	TGCGCCAGCAGCCAAGAGGGGCGGTTGAACTATGGCTACACCTTC	CASSQEGRLNYGYTF
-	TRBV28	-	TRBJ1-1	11	TGTGCCAGCACTCCGGGGGCTGAAGCTTTCTTT	CASTPGAEAFF
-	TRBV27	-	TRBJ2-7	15	TGTGCCAGCAGTTTTGAAGGAGGCTATTACTACGAGCAGTACTTC	CASSFEGGYYYEQYF
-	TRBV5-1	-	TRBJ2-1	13	TGCGCCAGCAGCTTGGGGGGCAGAAGTGAGCAGTTCTTC	CASSLGGRSEQFF
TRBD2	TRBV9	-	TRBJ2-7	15	TGTGCCAGCAGCCCCACGGGAGGGAGGGAGTACGAGCAGTACTTC	CASSPTGGREYEQYF
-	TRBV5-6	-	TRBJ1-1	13	TGTGCCAGCAGCTTGACAGGGCCCTTGGGAGCTTTCTTT	CASSLTGPLGAFF
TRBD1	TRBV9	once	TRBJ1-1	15	TGTGCCAGCAGCGGACCGGGGACAGGCCTCACTGAAGCTTTCTTT	CASSGPGTGLTEAFF
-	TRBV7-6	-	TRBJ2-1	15	TGTGCCAGCAGCTCAGGGGGGACAAGTGGGAATGAGCAGTTCTTC	CASSSGGTSGNEQFF
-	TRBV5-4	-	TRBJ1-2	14	TGTGCCAGCACCCCTTTGAGGAATAGTGATGGCTACACCTTC	CASTPLRNSDGYTF
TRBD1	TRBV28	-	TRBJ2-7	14	TGTGCCAGCAGTGGAGGGACAGGGAGCGACGAGCAGTACTTC	CASSGGTGSDEQYF
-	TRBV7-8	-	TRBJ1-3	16	TGTGCCAGCAGCCTGGGACTGCCCGCTGCTGGAAACACCATATATTTT	CASSLGLPAAGNTIYF
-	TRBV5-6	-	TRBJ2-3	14	TGTGCCAGCAGCTCCAGGGGGGTATCAGATACGCAGTATTTT	CASSSRGVSDTQYF
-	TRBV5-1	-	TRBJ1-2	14	TGCGCCAGCAGCTTGGAGGGGCAGAACTATGGCTACACCTTC	CASSLEGQNYGYTF
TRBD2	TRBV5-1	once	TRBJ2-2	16	TGCGCCAGCAGCTTGGATCCTAGCGGGATTGGCGGGGAGCTGTTTTTT	CASSLDPSGIGGELFF
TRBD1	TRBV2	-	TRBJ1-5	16	TGTGCCAGCAGTGAAGAACAGGGGAGGAACAATCAGCCCCAGCATTTT	CASSEEQGRNNQPQHF
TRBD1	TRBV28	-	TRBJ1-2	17	TGTGCCACCAGGAAGCCCGGGACAGGGCCTACTAACTATGGCTACACCTTC	CATRKPGTGPTNYGYTF
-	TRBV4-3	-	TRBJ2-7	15	TGCGCCAGCAGCCAAGCTGCAGGGATTTCCTACGAGCAGTACTTC	CASSQAAGISYEQYF
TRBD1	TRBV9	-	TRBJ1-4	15	TGTGCCAGCAGCGCGAGGACAGGGTTAGGAGAAAAACTGTTTTTT	CASSARTGLGEKLFF
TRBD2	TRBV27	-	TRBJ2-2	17	TGTGCCAGCAGTTCGACCGAGACTAGCGGGGCTACCGGGGAGCTGTTTTTT	CASSSTETSGATGELFF
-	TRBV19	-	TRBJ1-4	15	TGTGCCAGTAGTATGAGCCGGAGAGATAATGAAAAACTGTTTTTT	CASSMSRRDNEKLFF
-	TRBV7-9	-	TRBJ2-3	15	TGTGCCAGCAGCTTAGTTTCACGAGCCACAGATACGCAGTATTTT	CASSLVSRATDTQYF
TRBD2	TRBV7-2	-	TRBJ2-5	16	TGTGCCAGCAGCTTGGGGGGACTAGCGGGGCAAGAGACCCAGTACTTC	CASSLGGLAGQETQYF
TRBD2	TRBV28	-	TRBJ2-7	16	TGTGCCAGCAGCCGTCCGAGGACTAGCGGGGTATACGAGCAGTACTTC	CASSRPRTSGVYEQYF
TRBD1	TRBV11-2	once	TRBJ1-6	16	TGTGCCAGCAGTTCCTTCGACAGGGGGCGTTTCTCACCCCTCCACTTT	CASSSFDRGRFSPLHF
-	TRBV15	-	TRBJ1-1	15	TGTGCCACCAGCAGGTCCCCCATCCCGAACACTGAAGCTTTCTTT	CATSRSPIPNTEAFF
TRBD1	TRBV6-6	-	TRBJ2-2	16	TGTGCCAGCAGCCCGACAGGGGACGGTCGGACCGGGGAGCTGTTTTTT	CASSPTGDGRTGELFF
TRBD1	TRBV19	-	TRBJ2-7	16	TGTGCCAGTAGTCTGACGTCCGGGACAGGGTCCTACGAGCAGTACTTC	CASSLTSGTGSYEQYF
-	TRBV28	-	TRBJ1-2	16	TGTGCCAGCAGTTTAATGGTGGGGGCAGTTAACTATGGCTACACCTTC	CASSLMVGAVNYGYTF
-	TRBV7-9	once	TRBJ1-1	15	TGTGCCAGCAGCTTAGCCGCGGGCAGCGACACTGAAGCTTTCTTT	CASSLAAGSDTEAFF
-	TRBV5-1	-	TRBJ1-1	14	TGCGCCAGCACCCCGCGGGGTGTGAACACTGAAGCTTTCTTT	CASTPRGVNTEAFF
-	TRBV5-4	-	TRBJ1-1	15	TGTGCCAGCAGCCGTACAGGGACATTAAACACTGAAGCTTTCTTT	CASSRTGTLNTEAFF
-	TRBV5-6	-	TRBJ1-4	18	TGTGCCAGCAGCTTGGTTTCGGCAGTAGGAGCAACTAATGAAAAACTGTTTTTT	CASSLVSAVGATNEKLFF
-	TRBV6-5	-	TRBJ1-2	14	TGTGCCAGCAGTTACATCGACAGGAACTATGGCTACACCTTC	CASSYIDRNYGYTF
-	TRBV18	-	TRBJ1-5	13	TGTGCCAGCTCACCAGGGCGCAATCAGCCCCAGCATTTT	CASSPGRNQPQHF
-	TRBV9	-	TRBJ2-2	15	TGTGCCAGCAGCACAACGAGACACCACACCGGGGAGCTGTTTTTT	CASSTTRHHTGELFF
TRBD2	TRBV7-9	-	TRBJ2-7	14	TGTGCCAGCAGCTTAGCTAGCGGGGGTCCCCGTCTGTACTTC	CASSLASGGPRLYF
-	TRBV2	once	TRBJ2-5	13	TGTGCCAGCAAGGAGGGTAGGTCGGAGACCCAGTACTTC	CASKEGRSETQYF
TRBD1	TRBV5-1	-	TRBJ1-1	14	TGCGCCAGCAGCACCGACAGGGGGGGGACTGAAGCTTTCTTT	CASSTDRGGTEAFF
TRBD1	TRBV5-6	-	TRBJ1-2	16	TGTGCCAGCAGCCCCAGTCCCGGGACAGGGAACTATGGCTACACCTTC	CASSPSPGTGNYGYTF
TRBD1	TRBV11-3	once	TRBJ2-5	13	TGTGCCAGCAGCCTTGGGACAGCGGAGACCCAGTACTTC	CASSLGTAETQYF
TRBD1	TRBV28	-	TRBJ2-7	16	TGTGCCAGCAGTCTCGGACAGGCGCTTAGCTCCTACGAGCAGTACTTC	CASSLGQALSSYEQYF
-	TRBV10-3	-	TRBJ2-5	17	TGTGCCATCAGTGAGAGGGGGAGGGTCGGGGTCCAAGAGACCCAGTACTTC	CAISERGRVGVQETQYF
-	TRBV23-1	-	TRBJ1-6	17	TGCGCCAGCAGTCAATTGCAGGGCACCTCCTATAATTCACCCCTCCACTTT	CASSQLQGTSYNSPLHF
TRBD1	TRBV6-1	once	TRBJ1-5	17	TGTGCCAGCAGTGAAGCCGGGACAGGTTATAGCAATCAGCCCCAGCATTTT	CASSEAGTGYSNQPQHF
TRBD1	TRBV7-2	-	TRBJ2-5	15	TGTGCCAGCAAGTGGGACAGGGGGGTTCAAGAGACCCAGTACTTC	CASKWDRGVQETQYF
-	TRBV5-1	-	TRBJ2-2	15	TGCGCCAGCACTAATCAGGCGGGGGCGCCCGGGGAGCTGTTTTTT	CASTNQAGAPGELFF